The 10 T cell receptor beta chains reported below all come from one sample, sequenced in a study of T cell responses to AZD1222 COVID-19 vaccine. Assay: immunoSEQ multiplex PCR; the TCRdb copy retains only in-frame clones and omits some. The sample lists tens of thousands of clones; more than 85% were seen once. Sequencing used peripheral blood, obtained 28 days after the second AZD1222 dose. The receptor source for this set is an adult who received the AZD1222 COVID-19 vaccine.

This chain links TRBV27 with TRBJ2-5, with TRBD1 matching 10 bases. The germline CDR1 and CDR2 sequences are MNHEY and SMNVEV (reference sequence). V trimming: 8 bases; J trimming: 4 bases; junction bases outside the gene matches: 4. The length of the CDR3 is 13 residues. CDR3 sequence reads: CASRDRGLETQYF. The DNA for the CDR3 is TGTGCCAGCCGGGACAGGGGTTTAGAGACCCAGTACTTC.

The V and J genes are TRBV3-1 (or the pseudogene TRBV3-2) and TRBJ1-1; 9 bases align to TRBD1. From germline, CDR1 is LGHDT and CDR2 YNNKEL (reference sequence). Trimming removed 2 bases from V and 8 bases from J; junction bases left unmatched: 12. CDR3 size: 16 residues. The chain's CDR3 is CASSQTTGTGSPEAFF. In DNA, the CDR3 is TGTGCCAGCAGCCAAACAACCGGGACAGGGAGTCCCGAAGCTTTCTTT.

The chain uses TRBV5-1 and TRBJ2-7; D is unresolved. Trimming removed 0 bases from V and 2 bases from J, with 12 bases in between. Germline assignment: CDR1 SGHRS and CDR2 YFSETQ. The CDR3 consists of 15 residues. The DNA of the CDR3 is TGCGCCAGCAGCTTGGGCCTTTCCAACCCCTACGAGCAGTACTTC. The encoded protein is CASSLGLSNPYEQYF.

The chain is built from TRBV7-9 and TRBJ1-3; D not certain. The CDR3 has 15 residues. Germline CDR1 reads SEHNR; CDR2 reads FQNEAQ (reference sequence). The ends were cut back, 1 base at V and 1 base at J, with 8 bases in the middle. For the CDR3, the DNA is TGTGCCAGCAGCTTAGTTTCCCATTCTGGAAACACCATATATTTT. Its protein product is CASSLVSHSGNTIYF.

CDR3 DNA sequence: TGTGCCAGCAGCTTGTTGGACAGGAATAACTATGGCTACACCTTC. Protein sequence: CASSLLDRNNYGYTF. The chain has TRBV5-6 and TRBJ1-2, with TRBD1 matching over 7 bases. Per the germline V gene, CDR1 is SGHDT and CDR2 is YYEEEE. CDR3 length: 15 amino acids. V gave up 1 base and J gave up 1 base; unmatched junction bases: 4.

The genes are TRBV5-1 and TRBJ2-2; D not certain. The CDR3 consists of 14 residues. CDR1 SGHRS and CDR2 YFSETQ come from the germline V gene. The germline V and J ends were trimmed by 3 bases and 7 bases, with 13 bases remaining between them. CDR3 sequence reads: CASSSDPTGGELFF. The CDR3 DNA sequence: TGCGCCAGCAGCTCCGACCCCACGGGCGGGGAGCTGTTTTTT.

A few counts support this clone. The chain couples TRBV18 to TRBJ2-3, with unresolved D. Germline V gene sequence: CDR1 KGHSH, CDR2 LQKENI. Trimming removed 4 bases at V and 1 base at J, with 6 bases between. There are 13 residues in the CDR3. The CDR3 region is CASSLKGTDTQYF. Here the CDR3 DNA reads TGTGCCAGCTCACTTAAAGGCACAGATACGCAGTATTTT.

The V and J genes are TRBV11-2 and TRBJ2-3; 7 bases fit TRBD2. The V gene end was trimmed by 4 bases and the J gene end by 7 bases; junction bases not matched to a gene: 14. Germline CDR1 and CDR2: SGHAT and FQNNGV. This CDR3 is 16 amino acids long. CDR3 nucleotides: TGTGCCAGCAGCTCATGGGGAGGCGGGAGTTCCAATACGCAGTATTTT. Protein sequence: CASSSWGGGSSNTQYF.

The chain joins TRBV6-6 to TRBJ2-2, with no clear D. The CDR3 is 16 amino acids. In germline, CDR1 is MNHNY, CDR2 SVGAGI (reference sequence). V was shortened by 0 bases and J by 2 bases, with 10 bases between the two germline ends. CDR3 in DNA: TGTGCCAGCAGTTACTCTCGGACGGAAAACACCGGGGAGCTGTTTTTT. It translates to CASSYSRTENTGELFF.

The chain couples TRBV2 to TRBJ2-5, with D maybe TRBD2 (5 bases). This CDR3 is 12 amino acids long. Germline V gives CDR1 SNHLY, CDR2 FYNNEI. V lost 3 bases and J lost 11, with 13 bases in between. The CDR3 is CASSDPGTKQYF. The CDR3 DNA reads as TGTGCCAGCAGTGACCCGGGAACTAAGCAGTACTTC.